Listed here are 22 T cell receptor beta chains from one sample, sequenced in a study of cytomegalovirus exposure and HLA in healthy donors. Primers included in the PCR were 60 Vbeta and 13 Jbeta primers. This table comes from immunoSEQ multiplex PCR, and its TCRdb copy is limited to in-frame clones, with some not included. The table has under 200,000 clones, about four fifths seen once; the top ten hold around 14%. The material sequenced was PBMCs. The receptors derive from a woman in her 50s in good health and CMV-seronegative.

The count of this clone is one. The chain recombines TRBV7-6 with TRBJ1-6; possibly TRBD1 for D (6 bases). The CDR3 sequence is 13 residues long. Germline V gene sequence: CDR1 SGHVS, CDR2 FNYEAQ. Trimming cost V 5 bases and J 13 bases, with 15 bases left between them. The CDR3 sequence is CASSPGTFSPLHF. In nucleotides, the CDR3 is TGTGCCAGCAGCCCCGGGACATTTTCCCCCCTCCACTTT.

The chain employs TRBV28 and TRBJ2-6; the match to TRBD1 covers 7 bases. Germline V lookup: CDR1 MDHEN, CDR2 SYDVKM. Losses at the gene ends were 8 bases for V and 0 bases for J; bases not matched to a gene: 7. The CDR3 consists of 16 residues. CDR3 in DNA: TGTGCCAGCGGGGACAGCTTAAACTCTGGGGCCAACGTCCTGACTTTC. Its translation: CASGDSLNSGANVLTF. Supplemented by reference TRBV28 and TRBJ2-6, the full variable domain reads DVKVTQSSRYLVKRTGEKVFLECVQDMDHENMFWYRQDPGLGLRLIYFSYDVKMKEKGDIPEGYSVSREKKERFSLILESASTNQTSMYLCASGDSLNSGANVLTFGAGSRLTVL.

The rearrangement joins TRBV7-9 to TRBJ2-7, with TRBD1 matching 7 bases. Trimming removed 3 bases from V and 0 bases from J; junction bases left unmatched: 5. The germline CDR1 and CDR2 sequences are SEHNR and FQNEAQ (reference sequence). There are 15 residues in the CDR3. The CDR3 DNA is TGTGCCAGCAGCTTTGGACAGGCGAGCTCCTACGAGCAGTACTTC. This translates into CASSFGQASSYEQYF.

This clone was observed once. This sequence joins TRBV7-9 and TRBJ2-5; 7 bases map to TRBD1. The J call is doubtful: the DNA matches TRBJ2-7 better. Germline V lookup: CDR1 SEHNR, CDR2 FQNEAQ (reference sequence). CDR3 length: 14 residues. The CDR3 bases are TGTGCCAGCAGCTTAGGGGACAGCTCCTACGAGCAGTACTTC. This encodes CASSLGDSSYEQYF.

The genes are TRBV15 and TRBJ2-1; D is unresolved. The length of the CDR3 is 18 residues. The germline V gene has CDR1 LNHNV and CDR2 YYDKDF (reference sequence). The ends were cut back, 2 bases at V and 0 bases at J, with 17 bases in the middle. This CDR3 reads CATSRRYSSVSSYNEQFF. The CDR3 nucleotides read TGTGCCACCAGCAGAAGGTACAGTTCTGTTAGCTCCTACAATGAGCAGTTCTTC. Variable domain in full (rest from reference TRBV15 and TRBJ2-1): DAMVIQNPRYQVTQFGKPVTLSCSQTLNHNVMYWYQQKSSQAPKLLFHYYDKDFNNEADTPDNFQSRRPNTSFCFLDIRSPGLGDTAMYLCATSRRYSSVSSYNEQFFGPGTRLTVL.

V is TRBV5-5 and J is TRBJ2-7; tentatively, D is TRBD1 (5 bases). V was pared by 7 bases and J by 6 bases, with 17 bases between. This CDR3 spans 13 amino acids. CDR1 SGHKS and CDR2 YYEKEE come from the germline V gene (reference sequence). CDR3 bases: TGTGCCAGCCACGCGACAGCAGGCTTCGAGCAGTACTTC. Protein product: CASHATAGFEQYF. Complete variable domain (other parts from reference TRBV5-5 and TRBJ2-7): DAGVTQSPTHLIKTRGQQVTLRCSPISGHKSVSWYQQVLGQGPQFIFQYYEKEERGRGNFPDRFSARQFPNYSSELNVNALLLGDSALYLCASHATAGFEQYFGPGTRLTVT.

J is TRBJ2-7 and V is TRBV9; D perhaps matches TRBD2 (6 bases). CDR1 and CDR2 (germline): SGDLS, YYNGEE. The ends were cut back, 3 bases at V and 5 bases at J, with 27 bases in the middle. The CDR3 is 18 amino acids. CDR3: CASSARLGGRRPGDEQYF. In nucleotides, the CDR3 is TGTGCCAGCAGCGCCCGGCTTGGTGGCCGGAGACCGGGGGACGAGCAGTACTTC.

The chain employs TRBV5-4 and TRBJ2-3; 8 bases are a match to TRBD2. This CDR3 region has 14 residues. Germline values: CDR1 SGHNT, CDR2 YYREEE (reference sequence). Trimming removed 10 bases from V and 1 base from J; junction bases left unmatched: 8. The CDR3 sequence: CASKSGGGTDTQYF. The CDR3 DNA reads TGTGCCTCGAAAAGCGGGGGTGGCACAGATACGCAGTATTTT. The full variable domain, in which reference TRBV5-4 and TRBJ2-3 provide the parts outside the CDR3, is ETGVTQSPTHLIKTRGQQVTLRCSSQSGHNTVSWYQQALGQGPQFIFQYYREEENGRGNFPPRFSGLQFPNYSSELNVNALELDDSALYLCASKSGGGTDTQYFGPGTRLTVL.

This clone was counted a single time. This chain links TRBV7-2 with TRBJ2-1, with TRBD2 identical over 9 bases. Per germline, CDR1 SGHTA and CDR2 FQGNSA. Germline trimming cut 8 bases from V and 4 bases from J; bases unmatched to any gene: 6. The CDR3 is 14 amino acids. The CDR3 is CASSRLAGYNEQFF. The DNA for the CDR3 is TGTGCCAGCTCCAGGCTAGCGGGGTACAATGAGCAGTTCTTC.

This chain links TRBV2 with TRBJ1-5; 9 nucleotides agree with TRBD1. V was pared by 5 bases and J by 4 bases, with 15 bases of the junction left unmatched. This CDR3 has 18 amino acids. Germline assignment: CDR1 SNHLY and CDR2 FYNNEI. CDR3 amino acids: CASSSGAPGTGRNQPQHF. In DNA, the CDR3 is TGTGCCAGCAGTAGCGGAGCGCCCGGGACAGGGAGGAATCAGCCCCAGCATTTT.

This sequence joins TRBV6-6 and TRBJ1-1; no firm D call. The CDR3 is made up of 10 amino acids. The germline V and J ends were trimmed by 5 bases and 7 bases, with 5 bases remaining between them. Looked up from germline, CDR1 is MNHNY and CDR2 is SVGAGI (reference sequence). CDR3 sequence: CASSRDEAFF. The CDR3 DNA sequence: TGTGCCAGCAGTCGCGATGAAGCTTTCTTT.

This chain joins TRBV10-3 and TRBJ2-7; D remains unclear. The germline gives CDR1 ENHRY, CDR2 SYGVKD. Between the trimmed V and J ends, which lost 3 bases and 4 bases, there was a span of 4 bases. The length of the CDR3 is 11 residues. The CDR3 protein is CAISDPYEQYF. CDR3 sequence (DNA): TGTGCCATCAGTGACCCTTACGAGCAGTACTTC.

The CDR3 spells CATTPGGLAVYEQYF. DNA of the CDR3: TGTGCCACCACTCCCGGGGGACTAGCGGTCTACGAGCAGTACTTC. The V and J genes are TRBV7-2 and TRBJ2-7, with 11 bases matching TRBD2. CDR1 SGHTA and CDR2 FQGNSA come from the germline V gene. The V gene end was trimmed by 10 bases and the J gene end by 3 bases; junction bases not matched to a gene: 11. The CDR3 totals 15 residues. Full variable domain (rest looked up from reference TRBV7-2 and TRBJ2-7): GAGVSQSPSNKVTEKGKDVELRCDPISGHTALYWYRQSLGQGLEFLIYFQGNSAPDKSGLPSDRFSAERTGGSVSTLTIQRTQQEDSAVYLCATTPGGLAVYEQYFGPGTRLTVT.

The chain links TRBV7-2 to TRBJ2-5, with 10 bases fitting TRBD1. The CDR3 runs to 15 residues. The ends lost 4 bases at V and 5 bases at J; junction bases unmatched: 7. Per the germline V gene, CDR1 is SGHTA and CDR2 is FQGNSA. In nucleotides, the CDR3 is TGTGCCAGCAGCTCGAGACAGGGGGCGGGGGAGACCCAGTACTTC. Residues: CASSSRQGAGETQYF.

This chain uses TRBV5-4 with TRBJ2-5; tentatively, D is TRBD2 (6 bases). Trimming removed 4 bases from V and 4 bases from J, with 11 bases in between. Per the germline V gene, CDR1 is SGHNT and CDR2 is YYREEE (reference sequence). CDR3 length: 13 residues. The CDR3 bases are TGTGCCAGCAGCCGGGGACTTTCAGAGACCCAGTACTTC. Encoded protein: CASSRGLSETQYF.

This rearrangement joins TRBV7-9 to TRBJ1-5, with 7 bases identical to TRBD1. Germline V gene lookup returns CDR1 SEHNR and CDR2 FQNEAQ (reference sequence). This CDR3 spans 14 amino acids. The trim removed 5 bases at V and 3 bases at J, leaving 4 bases unmatched. The CDR3: CASSPTGPNQPQHF. The CDR3 nucleotides read TGTGCCAGCAGCCCGACAGGGCCCAATCAGCCCCAGCATTTT.

Only a few counts were recorded for this clone. The chain carries TRBV7-2 and TRBJ2-1; the D gene is possibly TRBD1 (5 bases). Germline V lookup: CDR1 SGHTA, CDR2 FQGNSA. V lost 0 bases and J 0 bases, leaving 9 bases between the germline ends. This CDR3 is 16 amino acids long. In DNA, the CDR3 is TGTGCCAGCAGCTTAGCGGTAGGGGCCTCCTACAATGAGCAGTTCTTC. Protein sequence: CASSLAVGASYNEQFF. Looking up the rest from reference TRBV7-2 and TRBJ2-1 gives the full variable domain: GAGVSQSPSNKVTEKGKDVELRCDPISGHTALYWYRQSLGQGLEFLIYFQGNSAPDKSGLPSDRFSAERTGGSVSTLTIQRTQQEDSAVYLCASSLAVGASYNEQFFGPGTRLTVL.

This clone has more than one count but fewer than ten. The gene calls are TRBV6-6 and TRBJ2-3; D is unclear. Between the trimmed V and J ends, which lost 7 bases and 2 bases, there was a span of 10 bases. The CDR3 spans 13 residues. The germline CDR1 and CDR2 sequences are MNHNY and SVGAGI (reference sequence). As DNA, the CDR3 is TGTGCCAGCACCTGGGCCCACACAGATACGCAGTATTTT. It encodes CASTWAHTDTQYF.

Only a few counts were recorded for this clone. V is TRBV4-1 and J is TRBJ2-2, with D maybe TRBD1 (6 bases). Germline CDR1 reads MGHRA; CDR2 reads YSYEKL. The V end lost 4 bases, the J end lost 4 bases, and 10 bases lay between the germline ends. The CDR3 consists of 14 residues. In nucleotides, the CDR3 is TGCGCCAGCAGCCCCCAGGGGACCACCGGGGAGCTGTTTTTT. Its translation: CASSPQGTTGELFF.

This chain links TRBV28 with TRBJ1-2; D possibly corresponds to TRBD1 (6 bases). V was pared by 4 bases and J by 1 base, with 13 bases between. Germline V gives CDR1 MDHEN, CDR2 SYDVKM. The CDR3 loop spans 15 amino acids. CDR3 in amino acids: CASSSYSGVNYGYTF. Here the CDR3 DNA reads TGTGCCAGCAGTTCGTACTCAGGGGTTAACTATGGCTACACCTTC.

The V gene is TRBV5-1, the J gene TRBJ2-6; D unclear. Trimming removed 10 bases at V and 0 bases at J, with 11 bases between. Germline V gene sequence: CDR1 SGHRS, CDR2 YFSETQ. This CDR3 has 14 amino acids. CDR3 sequence: CASTEVSGANVLTF. The CDR3 DNA reads as TGCGCCTCAACTGAGGTCTCTGGGGCCAACGTCCTGACTTTC. The full variable domain, its missing parts supplied by reference TRBV5-1 and TRBJ2-6, is KAGVTQTPRYLIKTRGQQVTLSCSPISGHRSVSWYQQTPGQGLQFLFEYFSETQRNKGNFPGRFSGRQFSNSRSEMNVSTLELGDSALYLCASTEVSGANVLTFGAGSRLTVL.

V is TRBV12-1 and J is TRBJ1-1; the table gives TRBD1 as D, unverified against the DNA. TRBV12-1 is a pseudogene segment. The CDR3 contains 13 residues. CDR3 loop: CASSFRVGTEAFF. CDR3 nucleotide sequence: TGTGCCAGCAGCTTCAGGGTAGGCACTGAAGCTTTCTTT.